This T cell receptor beta chain comes out of a study of neurological immune-mediated disorders. The authors made cDNA by 5'RACE with 10-nucleotide random UMIs. A single run covered 15-18 subjects with over 170 million TCR-beta sequences. TCRdb recomputed calls from the 5' RACE reads with MiXCR, one row per CDR3 protein. The repertoire has about 70,000 distinct CDR3 sequences, 3.2% of them found once; the top ten carry 4% to 6.5%. Many counts were recorded for this clonotype. Its specificity is not known. Study-wide results and limits: Healthy controls had more TCR clonal expansion than multiple sclerosis, which showed the least, whereas HTLV-1-associated myelopathy showed the most.

2 million PBMCs stored at -80 C were the source of the unsorted libraries. The ends were cut back, 1 base at V and 2 bases at J, with 9 bases in the middle. Germline-derived CDR1 and CDR2 are DFQATT and SNEGSKA (reference sequence). CDR3 length equals 13 residues. This chain joins TRBV20-1 and TRBJ2-7; D perhaps matches TRBD1 (6 bases). Sequenced material: PBMCs. The sequence was collected from a woman in her fifties or sixties with multiple sclerosis. CDR3 region: CSARARGTYEQYF. DNA for the CDR3: TGCAGTGCTAGAGCCAGGGGCACCTACGAGCAGTACTTC.